This T cell receptor (beta chain) was obtained from a study of response to subunit inactivated influenza vaccine. Whole-study findings and limits: Few additional T cells are recruited per seasonal influenza vaccination, authors suggested.

CDR3 length: 15 amino acids. CDR1 is SGHAT, CDR2 FQDESV, per germline (reference sequence). After removal of 2 bases from V and 9 bases from J, the junction contained 9 bases not matched to a gene. This clonotype has a handful of counts. The antigen is not known. MiXCR was run by TCRdb on the RT-PCR reads, yielding one entry per CDR3 protein. The sample includes about half a million distinct CDR3 sequences, roughly 23% seen only once; the top ten take approximately 1.9%. The V call is TRBV11-1, the J call TRBJ2-1; 8 bases agree with TRBD2. This sample comprised CD4+ T cells sorted from PBMCs, obtained 4 to 6 days after vaccination. The receptor was derived from a man aged 45-65 years who received an inactivated influenza vaccine. The CDR3 nucleotides are TGTGCCAGCAGCTTACCGTGGACCGGGAGGGGTGAGCAGTTCTTC. Amino acid sequence: CASSLPWTGRGEQFF. Full variable domain (remainder filled in from reference TRBV11-1 and TRBJ2-1): EAEVAQSPRYKITEKSQAVAFWCDPISGHATLYWYRQILGQGPELLVQFQDESVVDDSQLPKDRFSAERLKGVDSTLKIQPAELGDSAMYLCASSLPWTGRGEQFFGPGTRLTVL.